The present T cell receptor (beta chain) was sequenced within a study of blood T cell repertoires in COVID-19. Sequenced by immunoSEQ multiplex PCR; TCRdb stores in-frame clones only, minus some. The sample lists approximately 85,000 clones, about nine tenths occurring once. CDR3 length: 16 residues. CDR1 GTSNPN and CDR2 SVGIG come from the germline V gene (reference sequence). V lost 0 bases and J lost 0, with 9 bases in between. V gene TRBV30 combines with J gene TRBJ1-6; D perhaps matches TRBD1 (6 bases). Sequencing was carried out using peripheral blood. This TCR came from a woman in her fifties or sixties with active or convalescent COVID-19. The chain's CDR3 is CAWSVKGGSYNSPLHF. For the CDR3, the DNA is TGTGCCTGGAGTGTAAAAGGGGGCTCCTATAATTCACCCCTCCACTTT.